These 11 T cell receptor beta chains came from one sample sequenced in a study of blood T cell repertoires in COVID-19. Assay: immunoSEQ multiplex PCR; the TCRdb copy retains only in-frame clones and omits some. Among 55,000 to 65,000 clones listed, about 80% were seen once. Sequenced: peripheral blood. The origin of the receptors is a man between 60 and 75 years old with acute or convalescent COVID-19.

The chain recombines TRBV12-3 or TRBV12-4 with TRBJ1-6; no reliable D call. V lost 7 bases and J lost 10, with 14 bases in between. This CDR3 has 13 residues. DNA of the CDR3: TGTGCCAGCACTCTTTCCTTGGGCTCACCCCTCCACTTT. Protein product: CASTLSLGSPLHF.

V gene TRBV7-6 combines with J gene TRBJ2-1, with 9 bases lining up with TRBD2. The CDR3 contains 18 residues. V lost 5 bases and J lost 4; bases outside the gene matches: 15. CDR1 and CDR2 (germline): SGHVS, FNYEAQ. The CDR3 reads CASSPRGSGGPVYNEQFF. DNA of the CDR3: TGTGCCAGCAGCCCCCGGGGGAGCGGGGGGCCGGTATACAATGAGCAGTTCTTC.

This clone was recorded a few times. The chain uses TRBV6-2 or TRBV6-3 and TRBJ1-2, with 8 bases identical to TRBD1. J lost 6 bases, V lost 6 bases, and 9 bases had no gene match. Per germline, CDR1 MNHEY and CDR2 SVGEGT. The CDR3 is 14 amino acids. DNA of the CDR3: TGTGCCAGCAGCCGGACAGGGCAGGCGGATGGCTACACCTTC. Protein product: CASSRTGQADGYTF.

The chain uses TRBV29-1 and TRBJ1-3, with no clear D. Germline V CDR1 and CDR2: SQVTM, ANQGSEA. CDR3 length: 13 amino acids. V was clipped by 5 bases and J by 0 bases, with 8 bases between them. In DNA form, the CDR3 reads TGCAGCGTTACACCCTTCTCTGGAAACACCATATATTTT. Translating it yields CSVTPFSGNTIYF. Looking up the rest from reference TRBV29-1 and TRBJ1-3 gives the full variable domain: SAVISQKPSRDICQRGTSLTIQCQVDSQVTMMFWYRQQPGQSLTLIATANQGSEATYESGFVIDKFPISRPNLTFSTLTVSNMSPEDSSIYLCSVTPFSGNTIYFGEGSWLTVV.

Only one count was recorded for this clone. J is TRBJ1-4 and V is TRBV9, with D maybe TRBD1 (6 bases). The germline V and J ends were trimmed by 4 bases and 8 bases, with 18 bases remaining between them. The CDR3 totals 15 residues. The germline CDR1 and CDR2 sequences are SGDLS and YYNGEE. CDR3 nucleotide sequence: TGTGCCAGCAGCCCCCAAACAGGGTTTGGGGAAAAACTGTTTTTT. Translating it yields CASSPQTGFGEKLFF.

The chain links TRBV19 to TRBJ1-1; possibly TRBD1 for D (6 bases). The germline V gene has CDR1 LNHDA and CDR2 SQIVND (reference sequence). There are 16 residues in the CDR3. V lost 4 bases and J lost 1, with 16 bases in between. The CDR3 region has the DNA TGTGCCAGTAGTACCCTTCCCGGGACAAAGAACACTGAAGCTTTCTTT. Its translation is CASSTLPGTKNTEAFF.

The chain employs TRBV10-3 and TRBJ2-7; unclear D gene. Trimming removed 6 bases from V and 0 bases from J, with 12 bases in between. The CDR3 totals 14 residues. Per the germline V gene, CDR1 is ENHRY and CDR2 is SYGVKD. CDR3 protein: CAIRPTESSYEQYF. CDR3 in DNA: TGTGCCATCAGGCCAACAGAAAGCTCCTACGAGCAGTACTTC.

V is TRBV7-2 and J is TRBJ2-5; 10 positions agree with TRBD1. This CDR3 is built from 14 residues. Per germline, CDR1 SGHTA and CDR2 FQGNSA. V was clipped by 4 bases and J by 3 bases; unmatched bases: 2. CDR3 sequence: CASSSDRGEETQYF. The CDR3 coding sequence is TGTGCCAGCAGCTCGGACAGGGGGGAAGAGACCCAGTACTTC.

DNA for the CDR3: TGTGCCAGCAGTCGGGTGAACACTGAAGCTTTCTTT. It encodes CASSRVNTEAFF. V and J are TRBV12-3 or TRBV12-4 and TRBJ1-1, with D hard to call. The CDR3 consists of 12 residues. V dropped 5 bases and J dropped 0 bases, with 4 bases sitting between them.

Only a few counts were recorded for this clone. V and J are TRBV9 and TRBJ1-1; D is unresolved. CDR3 size: 14 residues. V was cut by 3 bases and J by 2 bases, with 11 bases left in between. Looked up from germline, CDR1 is SGDLS and CDR2 is YYNGEE. CDR3 sequence reads: CASSAQPGNTEAFF. For the CDR3, the DNA is TGTGCCAGCAGCGCCCAGCCGGGAAACACTGAAGCTTTCTTT.

J is TRBJ1-1 and V is TRBV18; 8 nucleotides agree with TRBD1. This CDR3 comprises 14 residues. J was trimmed by 0 bases and V by 5 bases; bases with no gene match: 2. Germline lookup yields CDR1 KGHSH and CDR2 LQKENI. CDR3 residues: CASSGTGMNTEAFF. The CDR3 nucleotides read TGTGCCAGCTCAGGGACAGGAATGAACACTGAAGCTTTCTTT.